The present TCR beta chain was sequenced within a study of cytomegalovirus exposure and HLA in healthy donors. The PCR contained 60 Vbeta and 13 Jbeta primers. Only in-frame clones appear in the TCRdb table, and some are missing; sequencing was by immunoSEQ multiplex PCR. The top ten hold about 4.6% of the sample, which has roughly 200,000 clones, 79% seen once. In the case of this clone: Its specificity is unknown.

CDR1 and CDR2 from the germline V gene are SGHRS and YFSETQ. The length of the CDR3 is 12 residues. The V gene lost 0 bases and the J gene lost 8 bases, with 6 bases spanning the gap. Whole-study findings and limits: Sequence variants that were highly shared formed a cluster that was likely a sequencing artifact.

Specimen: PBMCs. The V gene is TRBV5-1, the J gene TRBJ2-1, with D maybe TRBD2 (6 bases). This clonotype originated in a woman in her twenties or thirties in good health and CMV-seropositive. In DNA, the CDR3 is TGCGCCAGCAGCTTGGGGGGGGATGAGCAGTTCTTC. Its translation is CASSLGGDEQFF. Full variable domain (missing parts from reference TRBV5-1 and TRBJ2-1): KAGVTQTPRYLIKTRGQQVTLSCSPISGHRSVSWYQQTPGQGLQFLFEYFSETQRNKGNFPGRFSGRQFSNSRSEMNVSTLELGDSALYLCASSLGGDEQFFGPGTRLTVL.